The 20 T cell receptor beta chains below were found in one sample sequenced in a study of blood T cell repertoires in COVID-19. Assay: immunoSEQ multiplex PCR; the TCRdb copy retains only in-frame clones and omits some. The repertoire holds about 180,000 clones, with about 91% as singletons. Sequencing was performed on peripheral blood. The receptors stem from a woman aged 50 to 60 with acute or convalescent COVID-19.

This chain links TRBV11-2 with TRBJ2-3; D unclear. V gave up 3 bases and J gave up 0 bases, with 7 bases separating them. The CDR3 runs to 14 residues. The germline V gene has CDR1 SGHAT and CDR2 FQNNGV. CDR3 sequence: CASSLLPSTDTQYF. The CDR3 nucleotides are TGTGCCAGCAGCTTGCTACCAAGCACAGATACGCAGTATTTT. Full variable domain (missing parts from reference TRBV11-2 and TRBJ2-3): EAGVAQSPRYKIIEKRQSVAFWCNPISGHATLYWYQQILGQGPKLLIQFQNNGVVDDSQLPKDRFSAERLKGVDSTLKIQPAKLEDSAVYLCASSLLPSTDTQYFGPGTRLTVL.

This clone was detected once. The rearrangement uses TRBV11-2 and TRBJ2-5, with TRBD2 matching over 14 bases. CDR1 and CDR2 from the germline V gene are SGHAT and FQNNGV. The CDR3 is 16 amino acids. J was trimmed by 2 bases and V by 5 bases; bases with no gene match: 4. The CDR3 sequence is CASSTGLAGGQETQYF. The CDR3 DNA follows: TGTGCCAGCAGCACAGGACTAGCGGGAGGTCAAGAGACCCAGTACTTC.

The chain recombines TRBV7-9 with TRBJ2-1, with a possible D match to TRBD2 (5 bases). CDR3 length: 14 residues. Trimming pared 1 base from V and 5 bases from J, leaving 9 bases between. Per the germline V gene, CDR1 is SEHNR and CDR2 is FQNEAQ (reference sequence). The CDR3 region has the DNA TGTGCCAGCAGCTTAGGGGCGGGCCACAATGAGCAGTTCTTC. It specifies CASSLGAGHNEQFF.

The chain is built from TRBV30 and TRBJ1-6; D gene ambiguous. Germline lookup yields CDR1 GTSNPN and CDR2 SVGIG (reference sequence). Trimming removed 0 bases at V and 7 bases at J, with 4 bases between. This CDR3 spans 12 amino acids. CDR3 residues: CAWSVLNSPLHF. CDR3 bases: TGTGCCTGGAGTGTACTGAATTCACCCCTCCACTTT.

The chain combines TRBV6-2 or TRBV6-3 with TRBJ1-1, with D maybe TRBD1 (6 bases). The CDR3 has 13 residues. Germline values: CDR1 MNHEY, CDR2 SVGEGT. V lost 0 bases and J lost 5, with 7 bases in between. CDR3 sequence: CASSYSGQTEAFF. CDR3 DNA: TGTGCCAGCAGTTACTCCGGACAGACTGAAGCTTTCTTT.

This chain links TRBV7-2 with TRBJ1-4, with 9 nucleotides matching TRBD1. CDR1 is SGHTA and CDR2 is FQGNSA in the germline V gene. V shed 5 bases, J shed 7 bases, and the junction held 14 bases outside the gene matches. The CDR3 has 17 amino acids. The CDR3 coding sequence is TGTGCCAGCAGCACCGGACAGGGGCGTCGGGGGGGTGAAAAACTGTTTTTT. Its protein product is CASSTGQGRRGGEKLFF.

The table lists this clone with a few counts. This chain links TRBV6-2 or TRBV6-3 with TRBJ1-2; D is unresolved. Trimming took 4 bases from V and 7 from J, leaving 16 bases between them. The CDR3 loop spans 14 amino acids. Germline V gives CDR1 MNHEY, CDR2 SVGEGT. As DNA, the CDR3 is TGTGCCAGCAGTTTTTCCACCCGGGTGGGTGGCTACACCTTC. It codes for CASSFSTRVGGYTF.

This clone was seen only once. CDR3 nucleotide sequence: TGTGCCAGCAGCCAAGAGGAGGGAAACACCATATATTTT. Translating it yields CASSQEEGNTIYF. The chain recombines TRBV3-1 (or the pseudogene TRBV3-2) with TRBJ1-3, with D hard to call. Trimming pared 0 bases from V and 4 bases from J, leaving 4 bases between. Germline V gives CDR1 LGHDT, CDR2 YNNKEL (reference sequence). The CDR3 spans 13 residues.

This sequence joins TRBV10-2 and TRBJ2-7; possible D gene TRBD2, 6 bases. The germline CDR1 and CDR2 sequences are WSHSY and SAAADI. This CDR3 is built from 12 residues. V lost 4 bases to trimming and J lost 4 bases, with 8 bases between them. The CDR3 here is CASSGGTYEQYF. The CDR3 region has the DNA TGCGCCAGCAGTGGGGGGACTTACGAGCAGTACTTC.

The V gene is TRBV6-5, the J gene TRBJ2-7; 7 bases align to TRBD2. After removal of 6 bases from V and 6 bases from J, the junction contained 8 bases not matched to a gene. The germline CDR1 and CDR2 sequences are MNHEY and SVGAGI. There are 13 residues in the CDR3. CDR3 residues: CASSVAAGSEQYF. CDR3 sequence (DNA): TGTGCCAGCAGCGTTGCAGCGGGGTCCGAGCAGTACTTC.

The rearrangement joins TRBV9 to TRBJ2-2; D is uncertain. The V and J ends lost 3 bases and 4 bases respectively, with 7 bases between them. In germline, CDR1 is SGDLS, CDR2 YYNGEE. The CDR3 loop spans 13 amino acids. CDR3 coding DNA: TGTGCCAGCAGCGACTCTACCACCGGGGAGCTGTTTTTT. Its protein product is CASSDSTTGELFF.

The V call is TRBV5-1, the J call TRBJ1-4; the D is unclear. The CDR3 has 19 residues. The germline CDR1 and CDR2 sequences are SGHRS and YFSETQ. Trimming pared 4 bases from V and 0 bases from J, leaving 22 bases between. CDR3 sequence: CASSLIGSEGDPTNEKLFF. DNA for the CDR3: TGCGCCAGCAGCCTGATTGGGAGCGAGGGCGATCCAACTAATGAAAAACTGTTTTTT.

Written as DNA, the CDR3 is TGCAGCGTTCACCCTTACGGGAGTTTCCAAGAGACCCAGTACTTC. Protein sequence: CSVHPYGSFQETQYF. This chain joins TRBV29-1 and TRBJ2-5, with D tentatively TRBD2 (6 bases). CDR1 is SQVTM, CDR2 ANQGSEA, per germline. Trimming pared 5 bases from V and 1 base from J, leaving 17 bases between. The CDR3 has 15 amino acids.

CDR3 in amino acids: CASSLTTSGSWPWNEQFF. The CDR3 DNA reads TGTGCCAGCAGCTTAACGACTAGCGGGAGCTGGCCTTGGAATGAGCAGTTCTTC. The chain employs TRBV7-8 and TRBJ2-1, with 12 nucleotides matching TRBD2. This CDR3 region has 18 residues. Trimming at V came to 2 bases and at J to 7 bases, leaving 12 bases not matched to a gene. The germline gives CDR1 SGHVS, CDR2 FQNEAQ. Using reference TRBV7-8 and TRBJ2-1 for the parts outside the CDR3, the full variable domain is GAGVSQSPRYKVAKRGQDVALRCDPISGHVSLFWYQQALGQGPEFLTYFQNEAQLDKSGLPSDRFFAERPEGSVSTLKIQRTQQEDSAVYLCASSLTTSGSWPWNEQFFGPGTRLTVL.

The chain has TRBV20-1 and TRBJ1-2, with a tentative D call TRBD1 (5 bases). The CDR3 runs 11 residues. Per germline, CDR1 DFQATT and CDR2 SNEGSKA (reference sequence). Trimming took off 6 bases at V and 8 bases at J, with 13 bases between the two ends. As DNA, the CDR3 is TGCAGTGCCCCAGGGCCATGGGGCTACACCTTC. This codes for CSAPGPWGYTF.

This clone came up once. The rearrangement uses TRBV5-4 and TRBJ1-1; TRBD1 matches at 8 bases. Unmatched junction bases numbered 2, after V lost 3 bases and J lost 1 base. Germline CDR1 SGHNT, CDR2 YYREEE (reference sequence). The CDR3 sequence is 14 residues long. In DNA, the CDR3 is TGTGCCAGCAGCTGGACAGGGAGGAACACTGAAGCTTTCTTT. As protein: CASSWTGRNTEAFF.

The rearrangement links TRBV7-2 to TRBJ1-1, with D possibly being TRBD1 (5 bases). The CDR3 sequence is 15 residues long. In germline, CDR1 is SGHTA, CDR2 FQGNSA. With 4 bases removed from V and 5 bases from J, the gap between germline ends came to 17 bases. DNA for the CDR3: TGTGCCAGCAGCTCTCCTACCTTGACAGTAACTGAAGCTTTCTTT. Residues: CASSSPTLTVTEAFF. Combining the CDR3 with reference TRBV7-2 and TRBJ1-1 gives the whole variable domain GAGVSQSPSNKVTEKGKDVELRCDPISGHTALYWYRQSLGQGLEFLIYFQGNSAPDKSGLPSDRFSAERTGGSVSTLTIQRTQQEDSAVYLCASSSPTLTVTEAFFGQGTRLTVV.

V gene TRBV6-2 or TRBV6-3 combines with J gene TRBJ2-7, with 12 bases lining up with TRBD2. Germline lookup yields CDR1 MNHEY and CDR2 SVGEGT. This CDR3 has 17 amino acids. After removal of 0 bases from V and 5 bases from J, the junction contained 8 bases not matched to a gene. CDR3 DNA: TGTGCCAGCAGTTACTCCTCGGCTAGCGGGAGGGCCCACGAGCAGTACTTC. Its protein product is CASSYSSASGRAHEQYF.

This chain links TRBV30 with TRBJ1-4; 10 bases are shared with TRBD1. J gave up 3 bases and V 3 bases, and 4 bases lay outside the gene matches. The CDR3 sequence is 15 residues long. The germline V gene encodes CDR1 GTSNPN and CDR2 SVGIG (reference sequence). The CDR3 spells CAWSLGQGPNEKLFF. In nucleotides, the CDR3 is TGTGCCTGGAGCTTGGGACAGGGGCCTAATGAAAAACTGTTTTTT.

CDR3 sequence reads: CASSEQGGYEQYF. For the CDR3, the DNA is TGTGCCAGCAGTGAACAGGGAGGGTACGAGCAGTACTTC. V usage is TRBV6-1 and J usage is TRBJ2-7; 7 bases fit TRBD2. The CDR3 length is 13 residues. The germline V gene has CDR1 MNHNS and CDR2 SASEGT. J lost 4 bases, V lost 2 bases, and 2 bases had no gene match.